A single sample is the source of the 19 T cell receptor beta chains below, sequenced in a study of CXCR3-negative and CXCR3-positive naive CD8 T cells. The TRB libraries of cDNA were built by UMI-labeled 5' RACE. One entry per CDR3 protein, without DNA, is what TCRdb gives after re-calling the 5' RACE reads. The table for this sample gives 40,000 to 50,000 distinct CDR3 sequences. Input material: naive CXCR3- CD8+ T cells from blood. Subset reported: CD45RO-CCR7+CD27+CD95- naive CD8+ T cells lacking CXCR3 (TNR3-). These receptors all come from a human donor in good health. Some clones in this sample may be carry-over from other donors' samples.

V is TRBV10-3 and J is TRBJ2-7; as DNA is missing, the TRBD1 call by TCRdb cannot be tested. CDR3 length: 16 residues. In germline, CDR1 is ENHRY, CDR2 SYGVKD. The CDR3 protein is CAISESRQGNPYEQYF.

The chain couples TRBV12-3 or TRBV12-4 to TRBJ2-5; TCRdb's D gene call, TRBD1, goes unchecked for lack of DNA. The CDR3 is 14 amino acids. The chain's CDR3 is CASRRTGIQETQYF.

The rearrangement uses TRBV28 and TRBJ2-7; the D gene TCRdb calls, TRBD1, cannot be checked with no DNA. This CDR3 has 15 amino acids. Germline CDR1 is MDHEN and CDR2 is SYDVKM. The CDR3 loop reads CASSSFTRGNLKQYF.

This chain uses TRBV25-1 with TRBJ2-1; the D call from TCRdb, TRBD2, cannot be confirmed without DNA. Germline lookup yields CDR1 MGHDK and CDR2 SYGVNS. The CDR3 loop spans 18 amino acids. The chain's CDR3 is CTSSEYFPTSGKANEQFF.

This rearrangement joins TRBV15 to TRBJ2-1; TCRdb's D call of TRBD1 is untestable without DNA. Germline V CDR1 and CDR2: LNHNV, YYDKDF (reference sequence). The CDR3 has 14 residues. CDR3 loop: CATSSVGDRGRSFF.

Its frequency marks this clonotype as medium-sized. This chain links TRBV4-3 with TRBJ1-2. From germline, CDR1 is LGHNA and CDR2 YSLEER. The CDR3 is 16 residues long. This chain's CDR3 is CASSQGREFKPYGYTF.

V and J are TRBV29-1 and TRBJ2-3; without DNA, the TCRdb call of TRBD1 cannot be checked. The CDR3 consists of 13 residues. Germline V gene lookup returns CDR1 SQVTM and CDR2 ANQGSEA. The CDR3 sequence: CSVEEGGTDTQYF.

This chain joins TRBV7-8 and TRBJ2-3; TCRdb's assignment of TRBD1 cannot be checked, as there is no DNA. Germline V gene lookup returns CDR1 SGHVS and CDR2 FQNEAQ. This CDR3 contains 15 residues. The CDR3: CASREYAGATDTQYF.

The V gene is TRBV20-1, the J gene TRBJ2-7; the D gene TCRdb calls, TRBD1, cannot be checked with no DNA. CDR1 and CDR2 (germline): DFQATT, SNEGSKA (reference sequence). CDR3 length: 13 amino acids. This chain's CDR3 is CSAREQGSYEQYF.

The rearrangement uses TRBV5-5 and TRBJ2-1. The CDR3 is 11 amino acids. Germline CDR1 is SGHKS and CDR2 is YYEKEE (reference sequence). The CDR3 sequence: CASSWTDEQFF. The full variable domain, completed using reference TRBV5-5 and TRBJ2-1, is DAGVTQSPTHLIKTRGQQVTLRCSPISGHKSVSWYQQVLGQGPQFIFQYYEKEERGRGNFPDRFSARQFPNYSSELNVNALLLGDSALYLCASSWTDEQFFGPGTRLTVL.

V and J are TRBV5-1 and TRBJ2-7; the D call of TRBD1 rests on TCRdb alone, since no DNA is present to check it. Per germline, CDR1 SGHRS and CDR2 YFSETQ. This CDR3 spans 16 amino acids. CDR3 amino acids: CASSLGAAGALDEQYF.

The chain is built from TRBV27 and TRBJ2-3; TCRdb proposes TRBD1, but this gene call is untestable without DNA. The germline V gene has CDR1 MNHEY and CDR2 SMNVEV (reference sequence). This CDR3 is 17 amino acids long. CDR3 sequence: CASSPGTAEVPTDTQYF.

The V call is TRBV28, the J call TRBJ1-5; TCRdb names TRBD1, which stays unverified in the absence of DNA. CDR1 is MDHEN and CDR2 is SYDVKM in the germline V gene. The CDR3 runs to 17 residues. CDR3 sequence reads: CATAYRGENWVDQPQHF.

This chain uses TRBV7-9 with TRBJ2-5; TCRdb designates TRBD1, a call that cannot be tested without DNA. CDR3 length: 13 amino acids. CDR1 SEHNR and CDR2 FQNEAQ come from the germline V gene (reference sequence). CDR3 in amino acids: CASSPGTEDEQFF. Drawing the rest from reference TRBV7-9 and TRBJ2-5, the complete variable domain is DTGVSQNPRHKITKRGQNVTFRCDPISEHNRLYWYRQTLGQGPEFLTYFQNEAQLEKSRLLSDRFSAERPKGSFSTLEIQRTEQGDSAMYLCASSPGTEDEQFFGPGTRLLVL.

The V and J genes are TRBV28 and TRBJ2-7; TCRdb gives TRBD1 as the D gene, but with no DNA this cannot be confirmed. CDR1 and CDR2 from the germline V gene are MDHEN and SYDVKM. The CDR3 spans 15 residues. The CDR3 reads CAANPNRGLSYEQYF.

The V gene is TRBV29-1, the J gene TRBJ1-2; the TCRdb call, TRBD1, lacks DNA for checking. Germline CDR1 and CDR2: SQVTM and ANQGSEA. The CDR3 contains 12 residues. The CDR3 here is CSAKGGNYGYTF.

The CDR3 here is CASSLWGRGMWWETQYF. The chain uses TRBV7-6 and TRBJ2-5; absent DNA, TCRdb's TRBD1 call cannot be checked. This CDR3 is built from 17 residues. Germline-derived CDR1 and CDR2 are SGHVS and FNYEAQ.

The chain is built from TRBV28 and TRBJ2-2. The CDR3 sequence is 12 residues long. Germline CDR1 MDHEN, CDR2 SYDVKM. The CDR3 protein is CANSHFPGELFF.

The CDR3 protein is CASGLWTGDYEQYF. The rearrangement links TRBV5-1 to TRBJ2-7; checking the TCRdb D call of TRBD1 is not possible without DNA. The germline gives CDR1 SGHRS, CDR2 YFSETQ. The CDR3 runs to 14 residues.